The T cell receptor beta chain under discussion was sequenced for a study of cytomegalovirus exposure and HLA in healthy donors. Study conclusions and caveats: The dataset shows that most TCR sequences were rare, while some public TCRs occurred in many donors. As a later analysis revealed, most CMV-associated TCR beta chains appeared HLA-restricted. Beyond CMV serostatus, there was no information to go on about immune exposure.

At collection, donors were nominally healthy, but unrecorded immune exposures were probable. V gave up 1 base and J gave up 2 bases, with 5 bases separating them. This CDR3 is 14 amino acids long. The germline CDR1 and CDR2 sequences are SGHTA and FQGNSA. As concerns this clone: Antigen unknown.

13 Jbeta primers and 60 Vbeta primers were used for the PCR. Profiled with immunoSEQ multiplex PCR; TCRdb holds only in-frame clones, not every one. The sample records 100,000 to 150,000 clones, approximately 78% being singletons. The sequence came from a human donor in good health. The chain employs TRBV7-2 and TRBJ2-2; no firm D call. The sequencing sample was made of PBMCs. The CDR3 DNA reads TGTGCCAGCAGCTTAGGAGCAAACACCGGGGAGCTGTTTTTT. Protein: CASSLGANTGELFF.